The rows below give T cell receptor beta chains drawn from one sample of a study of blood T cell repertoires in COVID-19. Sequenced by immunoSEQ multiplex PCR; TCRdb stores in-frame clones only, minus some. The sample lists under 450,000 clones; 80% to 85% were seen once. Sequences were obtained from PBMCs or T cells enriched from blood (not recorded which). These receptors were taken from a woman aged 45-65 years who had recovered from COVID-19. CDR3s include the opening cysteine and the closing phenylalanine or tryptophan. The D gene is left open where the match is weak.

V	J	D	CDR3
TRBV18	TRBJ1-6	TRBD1	CASSPGTARLSGLHF
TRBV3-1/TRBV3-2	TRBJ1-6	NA	CASSQSRWRSPNLGPLHF
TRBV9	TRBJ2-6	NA	CASSAAGANVLTF
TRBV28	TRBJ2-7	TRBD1	CASSSDWTGSYEQYF
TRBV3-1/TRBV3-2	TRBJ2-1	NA	CASSQTDLEQFF
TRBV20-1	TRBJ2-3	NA	CSASDPRGDTQYF
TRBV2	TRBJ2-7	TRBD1	CASSFTGTGGEAYEQYF
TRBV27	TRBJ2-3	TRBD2	CASSPGGMARDTQYF
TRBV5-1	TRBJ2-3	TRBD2	CASSPGTSGGAGSTDTQYF
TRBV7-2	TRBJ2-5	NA	CASSDQVRAQETQYF
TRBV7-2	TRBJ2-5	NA	CASSLVSRGGGQETQYF
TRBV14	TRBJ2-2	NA	CASSHRGTGELFF
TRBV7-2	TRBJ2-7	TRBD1	CASSLVAAGTGDYEQYF
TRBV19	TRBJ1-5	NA	CASSTSNSNQPQHF
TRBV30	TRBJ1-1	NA	CAWSLGDTEAFF
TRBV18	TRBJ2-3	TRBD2	CASSPIISSGRDTQYF
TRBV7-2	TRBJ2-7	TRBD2	CASSPRGISGSLYEQYF
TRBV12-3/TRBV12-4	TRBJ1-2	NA	CASSLAIYHGYTF
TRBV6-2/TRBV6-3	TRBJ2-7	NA	CASSYQAGRYEQYF
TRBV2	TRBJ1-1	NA	CASSEQRGNTEAFF
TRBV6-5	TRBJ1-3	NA	CASRLSGNTIYF
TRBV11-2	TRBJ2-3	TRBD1	CASSLGQGAGDTQYF
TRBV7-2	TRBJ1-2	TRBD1	CASSLLDRVYGYTF
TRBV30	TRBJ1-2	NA	CARREDRFYTF
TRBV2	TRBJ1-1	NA	CASSVQGGAFF